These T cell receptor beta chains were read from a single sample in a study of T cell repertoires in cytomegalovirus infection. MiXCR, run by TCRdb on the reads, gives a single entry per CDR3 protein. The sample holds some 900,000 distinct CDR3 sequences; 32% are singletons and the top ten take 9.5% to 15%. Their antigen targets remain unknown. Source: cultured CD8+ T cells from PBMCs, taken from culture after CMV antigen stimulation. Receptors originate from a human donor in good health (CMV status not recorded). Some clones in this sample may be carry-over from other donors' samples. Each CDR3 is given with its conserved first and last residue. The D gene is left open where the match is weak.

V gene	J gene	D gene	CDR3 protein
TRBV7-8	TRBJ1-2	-	CASSLAPGAGYTF
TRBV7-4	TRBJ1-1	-	CANTLGNTEAFF
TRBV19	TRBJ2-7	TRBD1	CASSTRQGPSYEQYF
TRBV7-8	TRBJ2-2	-	CASSLDGAREFLGTGELFF
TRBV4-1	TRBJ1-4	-	CASSQDYLGDEKLFF
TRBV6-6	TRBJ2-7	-	CASSAEQTYEQYF
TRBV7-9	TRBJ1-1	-	CACSLGGSEAFF
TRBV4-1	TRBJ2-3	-	CASSQEEPTDTQYF
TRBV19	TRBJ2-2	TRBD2	CASLAGATGELFF
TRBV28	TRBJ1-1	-	CASSFDGWGAFF
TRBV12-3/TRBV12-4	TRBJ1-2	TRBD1	CASKGGVYVYTF
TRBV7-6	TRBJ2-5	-	CASSPLRSGTFQETQYF
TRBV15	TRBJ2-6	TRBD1	CATSRGRTGDFSGANVLTF
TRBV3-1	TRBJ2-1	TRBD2	CASSSRTGMTSGEIYNEQFF
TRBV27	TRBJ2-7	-	CASRQEHEQYF
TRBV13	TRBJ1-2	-	CASSLGRRGGGYTF